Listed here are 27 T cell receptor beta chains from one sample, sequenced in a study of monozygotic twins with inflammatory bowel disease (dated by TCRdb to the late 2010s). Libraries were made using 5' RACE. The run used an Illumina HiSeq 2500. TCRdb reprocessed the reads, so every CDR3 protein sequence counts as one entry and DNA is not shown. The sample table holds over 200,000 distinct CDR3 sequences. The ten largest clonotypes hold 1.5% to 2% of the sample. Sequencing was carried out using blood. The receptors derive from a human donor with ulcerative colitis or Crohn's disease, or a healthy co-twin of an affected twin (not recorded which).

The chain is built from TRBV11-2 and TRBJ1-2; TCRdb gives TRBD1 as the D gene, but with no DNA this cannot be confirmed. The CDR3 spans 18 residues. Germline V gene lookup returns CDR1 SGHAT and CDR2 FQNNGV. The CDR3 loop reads CASSLRRTGGPLASGYTF.

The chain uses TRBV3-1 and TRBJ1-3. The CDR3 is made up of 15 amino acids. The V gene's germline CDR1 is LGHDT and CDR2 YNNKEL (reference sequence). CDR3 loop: CASSQDLQDGNTIYF.

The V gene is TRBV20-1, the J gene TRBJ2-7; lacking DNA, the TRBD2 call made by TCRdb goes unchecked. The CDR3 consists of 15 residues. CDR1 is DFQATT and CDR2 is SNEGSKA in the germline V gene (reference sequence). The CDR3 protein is CSARGASGTSYEQYF.

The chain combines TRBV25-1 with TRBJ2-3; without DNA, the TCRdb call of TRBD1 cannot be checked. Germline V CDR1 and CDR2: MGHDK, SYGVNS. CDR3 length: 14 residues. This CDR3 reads CASSFAGGTDTQYF.

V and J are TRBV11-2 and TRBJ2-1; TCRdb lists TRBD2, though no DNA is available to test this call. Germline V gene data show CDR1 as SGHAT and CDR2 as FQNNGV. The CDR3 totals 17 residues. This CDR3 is CASSLGLGLRTYNEQFF.

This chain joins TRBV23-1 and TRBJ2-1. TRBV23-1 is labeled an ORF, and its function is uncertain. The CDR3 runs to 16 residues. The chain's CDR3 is CASSQWVGESYNEQFF.

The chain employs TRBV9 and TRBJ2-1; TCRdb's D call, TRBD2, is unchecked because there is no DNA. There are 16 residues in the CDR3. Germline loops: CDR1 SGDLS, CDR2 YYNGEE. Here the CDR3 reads CASSAPPGLYLHEQFF.

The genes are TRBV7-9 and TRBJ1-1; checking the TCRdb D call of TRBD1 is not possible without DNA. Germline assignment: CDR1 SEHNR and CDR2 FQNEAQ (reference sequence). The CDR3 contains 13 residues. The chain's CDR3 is CASSTRVSTEAFF.

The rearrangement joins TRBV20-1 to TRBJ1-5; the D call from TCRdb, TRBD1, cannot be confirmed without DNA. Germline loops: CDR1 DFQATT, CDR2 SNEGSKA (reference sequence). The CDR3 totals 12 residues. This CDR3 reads CSARRGWQPQHF.

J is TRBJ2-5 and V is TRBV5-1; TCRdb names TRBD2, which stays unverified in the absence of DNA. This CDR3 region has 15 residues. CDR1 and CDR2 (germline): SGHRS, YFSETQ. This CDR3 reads CASSRGLAELETQYF.

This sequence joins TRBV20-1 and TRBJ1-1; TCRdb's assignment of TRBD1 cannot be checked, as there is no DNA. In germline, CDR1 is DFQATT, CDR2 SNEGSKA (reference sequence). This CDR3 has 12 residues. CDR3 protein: CSARPGYGVAFF.

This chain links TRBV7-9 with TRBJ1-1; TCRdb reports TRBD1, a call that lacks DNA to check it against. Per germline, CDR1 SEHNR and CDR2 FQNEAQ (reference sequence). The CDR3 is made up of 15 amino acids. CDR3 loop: CASQNLPGQGREAFF. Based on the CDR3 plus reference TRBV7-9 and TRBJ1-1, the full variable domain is DTGVSQNPRHKITKRGQNVTFRCDPISEHNRLYWYRQTLGQGPEFLTYFQNEAQLEKSRLLSDRFSAERPKGSFSTLEIQRTEQGDSAMYLCASQNLPGQGREAFFGQGTRLTVV.

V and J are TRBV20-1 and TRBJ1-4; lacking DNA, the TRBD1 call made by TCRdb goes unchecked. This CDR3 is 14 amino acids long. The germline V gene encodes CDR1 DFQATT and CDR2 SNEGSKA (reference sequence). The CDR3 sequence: CSALRQATNEKLFF.

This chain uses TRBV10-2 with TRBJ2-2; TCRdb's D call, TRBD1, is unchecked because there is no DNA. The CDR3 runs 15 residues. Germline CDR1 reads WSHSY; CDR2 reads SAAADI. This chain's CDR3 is CASSELGGGAGELFF.

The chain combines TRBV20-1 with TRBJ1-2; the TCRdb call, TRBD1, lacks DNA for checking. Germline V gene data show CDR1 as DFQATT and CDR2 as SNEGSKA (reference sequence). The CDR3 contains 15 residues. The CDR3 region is CSARAVGQGADGYTF.

CDR3 amino acids: CASSLDRGLIAGANVLTF. V is TRBV12-3 or TRBV12-4 and J is TRBJ2-6; TCRdb picks TRBD1, but there is no DNA to check that call. The CDR3 totals 18 residues.

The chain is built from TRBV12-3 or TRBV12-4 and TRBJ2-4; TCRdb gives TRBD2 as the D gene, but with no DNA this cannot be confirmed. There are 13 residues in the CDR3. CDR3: CASLLGGGNIQYF.

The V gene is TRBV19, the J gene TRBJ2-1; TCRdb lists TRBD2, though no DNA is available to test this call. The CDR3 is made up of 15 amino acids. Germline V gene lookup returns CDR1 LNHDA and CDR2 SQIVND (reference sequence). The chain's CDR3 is CASSIGNTAGGEQFF.

CDR3 amino acids: CSASDLMGETQYF. The chain joins TRBV20-1 to TRBJ2-5. Germline lookup yields CDR1 DFQATT and CDR2 SNEGSKA (reference sequence). The CDR3 covers 13 residues.

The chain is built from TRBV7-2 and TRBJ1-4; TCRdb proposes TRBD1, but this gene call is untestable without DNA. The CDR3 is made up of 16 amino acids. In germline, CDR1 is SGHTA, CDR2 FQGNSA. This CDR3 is CASSLLGGALNEKLFF.

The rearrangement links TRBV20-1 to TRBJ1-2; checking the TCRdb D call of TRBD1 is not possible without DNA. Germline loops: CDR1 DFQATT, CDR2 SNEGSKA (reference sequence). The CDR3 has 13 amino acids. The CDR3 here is CSATSGTGTGYTF.

The CDR3 loop is CASSFLTPSGRGYEQYF. The J gene is TRBJ2-7, the V gene TRBV27; TCRdb picks TRBD2, but there is no DNA to check that call. Germline CDR1 and CDR2: MNHEY and SMNVEV (reference sequence). The CDR3 is 17 residues long.

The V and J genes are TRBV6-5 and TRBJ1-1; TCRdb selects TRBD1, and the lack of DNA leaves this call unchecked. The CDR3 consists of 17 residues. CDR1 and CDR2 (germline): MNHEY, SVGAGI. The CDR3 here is CASSYFQPGAPNTEAFF.

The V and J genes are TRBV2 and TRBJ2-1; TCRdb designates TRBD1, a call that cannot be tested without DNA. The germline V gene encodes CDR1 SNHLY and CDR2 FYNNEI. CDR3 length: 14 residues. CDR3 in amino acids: CASRKMGQSVEQFF. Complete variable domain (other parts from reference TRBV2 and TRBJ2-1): EPEVTQTPSHQVTQMGQEVILRCVPISNHLYFYWYRQILGQKVEFLVSFYNNEISEKSEIFDDQFSVERPDGSNFTLKIRSTKLEDSAMYFCASRKMGQSVEQFFGPGTRLTVL.

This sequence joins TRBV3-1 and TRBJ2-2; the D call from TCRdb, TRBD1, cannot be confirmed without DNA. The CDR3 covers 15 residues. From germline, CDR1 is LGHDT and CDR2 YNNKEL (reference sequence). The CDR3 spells CASSQQGPTAGELFF.

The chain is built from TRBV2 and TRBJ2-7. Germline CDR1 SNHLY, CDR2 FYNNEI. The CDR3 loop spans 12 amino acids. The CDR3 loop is CASSSEYSEQYF.

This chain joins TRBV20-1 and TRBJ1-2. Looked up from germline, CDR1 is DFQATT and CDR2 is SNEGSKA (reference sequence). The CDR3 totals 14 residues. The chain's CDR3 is CSARDFRPNYGYTF.